The rows below give T cell receptor beta chains drawn from one sample of a study of brain T cells in children with intractable seizures. Assay used: immunoSEQ multiplex PCR; TCRdb lists only in-frame clones, some missing. The sample shows around 340,000 clones, over 90% of them seen only once. The specimen was peripheral blood, collected roughly 5 months after surgery. The source is a boy in the first two years of life with tuberous sclerosis and intractable seizures. CDR3s leave out the opening cysteine and the closing phenylalanine or tryptophan. The size of a clone is reported for some rows only, either as once, few or many, or as a class for expanded clones.

v_call: TRBV6-1
clone_size: NA
cdr3_length: 13
j_call: TRBJ2-1
cdr3_aa: ASSEVVTTYNEQF

v_call: TRBV7-8
clone_size: NA
cdr3_length: 15
j_call: TRBJ2-7
cdr3_aa: ASSLARIWTGNYEQY

v_call: TRBV21-1
clone_size: NA
cdr3_length: 7
j_call: TRBJ1-1
cdr3_aa: ASRTEAF

v_call: TRBV7-3
clone_size: NA
cdr3_length: 14
j_call: TRBJ2-6
cdr3_aa: ASSLSRPSGANVLT

v_call: TRBV28
clone_size: once
cdr3_length: 10
j_call: TRBJ1-2
cdr3_aa: ASLYRGGGYT

v_call: TRBV25-1
clone_size: NA
cdr3_length: 13
j_call: TRBJ1-2
cdr3_aa: ASGGRTGEYYGYT

v_call: TRBV28
clone_size: NA
cdr3_length: 13
j_call: TRBJ1-3
cdr3_aa: ASSSFGPRGNTIY

v_call: TRBV5-4
clone_size: few
cdr3_length: 12
j_call: TRBJ2-2
cdr3_aa: ASSWGDGTGELF

v_call: TRBV28
clone_size: NA
cdr3_length: 14
j_call: TRBJ2-7
cdr3_aa: ASSSRRTISSYEQY

v_call: TRBV7-6
clone_size: NA
cdr3_length: 12
j_call: TRBJ2-1
cdr3_aa: ASSLRQVGNEQF

v_call: TRBV9
clone_size: NA
cdr3_length: 14
j_call: TRBJ2-5
cdr3_aa: ASSAPGLAGKETQY

v_call: TRBV19
clone_size: NA
cdr3_length: 13
j_call: TRBJ2-5
cdr3_aa: ASSIPGRAGETQY

v_call: TRBV2
clone_size: NA
cdr3_length: 11
j_call: TRBJ2-7
cdr3_aa: ASDAREIDEQY

v_call: TRBV5-1
clone_size: NA
cdr3_length: 11
j_call: TRBJ2-7
cdr3_aa: ASSSGFSYEQY

v_call: TRBV19
clone_size: NA
cdr3_length: 14
j_call: TRBJ2-1
cdr3_aa: ASSWSSGPSYNEQF

v_call: TRBV9
clone_size: NA
cdr3_length: 15
j_call: TRBJ1-1
cdr3_aa: ASSVALAEGANTEAF

v_call: TRBV10-1
clone_size: NA
cdr3_length: 13
j_call: TRBJ2-6
cdr3_aa: ASCAGVSGANVLT

v_call: TRBV24-1
clone_size: NA
cdr3_length: 14
j_call: TRBJ2-1
cdr3_aa: ATSDLRSGRDNEQF

v_call: TRBV5-1
clone_size: NA
cdr3_length: 15
j_call: TRBJ2-5
cdr3_aa: ASSHGTSITHQETQY

v_call: TRBV11-1
clone_size: NA
cdr3_length: 14
j_call: TRBJ2-2
cdr3_aa: ASSQEGSANTGELF

v_call: TRBV5-5
clone_size: once
cdr3_length: 12
j_call: TRBJ2-1
cdr3_aa: ASSLGLADNEQF

v_call: TRBV7-9
clone_size: NA
cdr3_length: 14
j_call: TRBJ2-2
cdr3_aa: ASSLEGLTVTGELF

v_call: TRBV19
clone_size: NA
cdr3_length: 10
j_call: TRBJ1-5
cdr3_aa: ASRNSNQPQH

v_call: TRBV28
clone_size: NA
cdr3_length: 14
j_call: TRBJ1-1
cdr3_aa: ASSLGHALMNTEAF

v_call: TRBV28
clone_size: NA
cdr3_length: 15
j_call: TRBJ1-5
cdr3_aa: ASSLLLTGSSNQPQH

v_call: TRBV27
clone_size: NA
cdr3_length: 14
j_call: TRBJ2-3
cdr3_aa: ASSFLPPFRADTQY

v_call: TRBV10-2
clone_size: few
cdr3_length: 11
j_call: TRBJ2-7
cdr3_aa: ASRRDSSYEQY

v_call: TRBV19
clone_size: NA
cdr3_length: 11
j_call: TRBJ1-6
cdr3_aa: ASMAYGVSPLH

v_call: TRBV18
clone_size: NA
cdr3_length: 13
j_call: TRBJ2-1
cdr3_aa: ASSPSTGVYNEQF

v_call: TRBV24-1
clone_size: NA
cdr3_length: 16
j_call: TRBJ2-1
cdr3_aa: ATSDSRLTGSSYNEQF

v_call: TRBV7-8
clone_size: NA
cdr3_length: 14
j_call: TRBJ2-7
cdr3_aa: ASSLEGTAPSYEQY

v_call: TRBV7-7
clone_size: NA
cdr3_length: 14
j_call: TRBJ2-5
cdr3_aa: ASSSGVGGTWETQY

v_call: TRBV6-5
clone_size: NA
cdr3_length: 13
j_call: TRBJ1-1
cdr3_aa: ASSYSWGLGTEAF

v_call: TRBV7-9
clone_size: NA
cdr3_length: 12
j_call: TRBJ2-1
cdr3_aa: ASSLDRGINEQF

v_call: TRBV10-3
clone_size: NA
cdr3_length: 11
j_call: TRBJ1-1
cdr3_aa: AISEVEGRGAF

v_call: TRBV2
clone_size: NA
cdr3_length: 12
j_call: TRBJ2-1
cdr3_aa: ASSEQGMINEQF

v_call: TRBV5-1
clone_size: once
cdr3_length: 12
j_call: TRBJ1-4
cdr3_aa: ASAEALGDEKLF

v_call: TRBV11-2
clone_size: NA
cdr3_length: 16
j_call: TRBJ2-1
cdr3_aa: ASSSPRTSRFSDDEQF

v_call: TRBV5-4
clone_size: NA
cdr3_length: 14
j_call: TRBJ1-1
cdr3_aa: ASSEAPGHQNTEAF

v_call: TRBV18
clone_size: NA
cdr3_length: 14
j_call: TRBJ1-1
cdr3_aa: ASSPPGSTGTREAF

v_call: TRBV30
clone_size: NA
cdr3_length: 10
j_call: TRBJ2-7
cdr3_aa: AGRRGSYEQY

v_call: TRBV14
clone_size: NA
cdr3_length: 15
j_call: TRBJ1-4
cdr3_aa: ASSHQGTGGPNEKLF

v_call: TRBV3-1/TRBV3-2
clone_size: NA
cdr3_length: 10
j_call: TRBJ2-1
cdr3_aa: ASSHLSHEQF

v_call: TRBV5-8
clone_size: NA
cdr3_length: 15
j_call: TRBJ2-7
cdr3_aa: ASSLHGVVGLTYEQY

v_call: TRBV7-9
clone_size: NA
cdr3_length: 13
j_call: TRBJ2-2
cdr3_aa: ASSSRDKDTGELF

v_call: TRBV14
clone_size: NA
cdr3_length: 12
j_call: TRBJ2-2
cdr3_aa: ASSQGVSTGELF

v_call: TRBV7-9
clone_size: NA
cdr3_length: 14
j_call: TRBJ2-1
cdr3_aa: ASSRPSLSSYNEQF

v_call: TRBV6-1
clone_size: NA
cdr3_length: 14
j_call: TRBJ2-7
cdr3_aa: ASSEARRQSGREQY

v_call: TRBV30
clone_size: NA
cdr3_length: 11
j_call: TRBJ2-7
cdr3_aa: AWSTGTGDEQY

v_call: TRBV7-2
clone_size: NA
cdr3_length: 12
j_call: TRBJ1-2
cdr3_aa: ASSSLTLVYGYT

v_call: TRBV9
clone_size: NA
cdr3_length: 12
j_call: TRBJ1-2
cdr3_aa: ASSVAESLGGYT

v_call: TRBV12-3/TRBV12-4
clone_size: NA
cdr3_length: 10
j_call: TRBJ1-1
cdr3_aa: ASSGSEAEAF

v_call: TRBV7-6
clone_size: NA
cdr3_length: 12
j_call: TRBJ1-1
cdr3_aa: ASSLAGGGTEAF

v_call: TRBV9
clone_size: NA
cdr3_length: 14
j_call: TRBJ2-2
cdr3_aa: ASSAGGGPSTGELF

v_call: TRBV28
clone_size: NA
cdr3_length: 13
j_call: TRBJ2-3
cdr3_aa: ASSLVGGSTDTQY

v_call: TRBV30
clone_size: NA
cdr3_length: 11
j_call: TRBJ1-2
cdr3_aa: AWRTGLNYGYT

v_call: TRBV7-9
clone_size: NA
cdr3_length: 13
j_call: TRBJ1-2
cdr3_aa: ASSPSGQVGYGYT

v_call: TRBV5-1
clone_size: NA
cdr3_length: 13
j_call: TRBJ2-2
cdr3_aa: ASSFLLANTGELF

v_call: TRBV15
clone_size: NA
cdr3_length: 14
j_call: TRBJ2-7
cdr3_aa: ATSRDGGGAAYEQY

v_call: TRBV5-1
clone_size: NA
cdr3_length: 11
j_call: TRBJ2-7
cdr3_aa: ASSADRGYEQY